The clone carrying this T cell receptor (beta chain) has a handful of counts. The target antigen is unknown. The data originate from a study of identical twins. Findings of the study overall: Among beta out-of-frame sequences, excess sharing between twins appeared weaker.

V lost 5 bases and J 4 bases, leaving 12 bases between the germline ends. The CDR3 consists of 13 residues. CDR1 is SGHRS, CDR2 YFSETQ, per germline. TCRdb recomputed calls from the 5' RACE reads with MiXCR, one row per CDR3 protein. The sample yields more than 650,000 distinct CDR3 sequences, 5.5% to 7.5% seen once. The receptor comes from a man younger than 35 in good health. The sample was naive T cells sorted from blood. The chain combines TRBV5-1 with TRBJ1-1, with a weak D call TRBD1 (5 bases). The CDR3 region has the DNA TGCGCCAGCAGAGACCCGGGGGGCACTGAAGCTTTCTTT. Protein sequence: CASRDPGGTEAFF.